The 12 T cell receptor beta chains listed next were all sequenced from one sample in a study of blood T cells in healthy people across ages. It was with a sample-barcoded 5' primer and a J-beta primer mix that a second PCR of roughly 7 to 11 cycles was run. Each CDR3 protein gets one entry after TCRdb re-called the 5' RACE reads with MiXCR. The sample consists of about 1.8 million distinct CDR3 sequences, around half of them appearing once. Source material: blood. Source of these receptors: a woman in her 40s in good health.

The CDR3 coding sequence is TGCGCCAGCAGCCAAGATGAATCGAGGACTAGCGGTTCTGGGGCCAACGTCCTGACTTTC. As protein: CASSQDESRTSGSGANVLTF. V usage is TRBV4-3 and J usage is TRBJ2-6; TRBD2 matches at 10 bases. Germline CDR1 LGHNA, CDR2 YSLEER. V shed 0 bases, J shed 1 base, and the junction held 9 bases outside the gene matches. The CDR3 loop spans 20 amino acids.

The chain couples TRBV6-1 to TRBJ2-7, with 8 positions matching TRBD1. Germline V gene sequence: CDR1 MNHNS, CDR2 SASEGT. The J segment lost 0 bases and the V segment lost 10 bases, leaving 17 bases of the junction unmatched. This CDR3 contains 17 residues. The CDR3 is CATGPVRQGRSSYEQYF. CDR3 coding DNA: TGTGCCACCGGACCTGTTCGACAGGGGAGAAGCTCCTACGAGCAGTACTTC.

The J gene is TRBJ1-1, the V gene TRBV9; 7 bases fit TRBD1. CDR3 length: 17 amino acids. J was trimmed by 0 bases and V by 2 bases; bases with no gene match: 10. Germline V gene data show CDR1 as SGDLS and CDR2 as YYNGEE. In DNA form, the CDR3 reads TGTGCCAGCAGCGTCGAGGGGGAGACAGGGTTGAACACTGAAGCTTTCTTT. This translates into CASSVEGETGLNTEAFF.

This chain links TRBV5-1 with TRBJ1-2; D might be TRBD1 (5 bases). This CDR3 contains 13 residues. The germline CDR1 and CDR2 sequences are SGHRS and YFSETQ. V was shortened by 4 bases and J by 8 bases, with 15 bases between the two germline ends. The CDR3 is CASSTSGSQGYTF. The CDR3 region has the DNA TGCGCCAGCAGCACCTCAGGGTCTCAAGGCTACACCTTC.

The count of this clonotype is one. The gene calls are TRBV5-6 and TRBJ2-5; the match to TRBD1 covers 11 bases. The DNA end is more similar to TRBJ2-7, so the J call may be wrong. Per germline, CDR1 SGHDT and CDR2 YYEEEE. This CDR3 is 16 amino acids long. The CDR3 DNA sequence: TGTGCCAGCAGCTTGGTTGCGGGACAGGGGGTCTACGAGCAGTACTTC. Encoded protein: CASSLVAGQGVYEQYF.

This sequence joins TRBV6-5 and TRBJ2-3, with TRBD2 identical over 7 bases. J was trimmed by 2 bases and V by 5 bases; bases with no gene match: 10. CDR1 is MNHEY, CDR2 SVGAGI, per germline. The CDR3 is 16 residues long. The CDR3 region has the DNA TGTGCCAGCAGTCTGGAAGGCGGGGGACTCACAGATACGCAGTATTTT. This sequence encodes CASSLEGGGLTDTQYF.

V is TRBV29-1 and J is TRBJ1-6, with a possible D match to TRBD1 (6 bases). Germline V lookup: CDR1 SQVTM, CDR2 ANQGSEA. The CDR3 runs 13 residues. Between the trimmed V and J ends, which lost 6 bases and 7 bases, there was a span of 13 bases. CDR3 residues: CSVGQTDNSPLHF. CDR3 nucleotides: TGCAGCGTCGGACAGACCGACAATTCACCCCTCCACTTT.

The gene calls are TRBV6-5 and TRBJ2-2; a weak D match, TRBD1 (6 bases). The CDR3 is 15 residues long. Deletions cut 0 bases from V and 4 bases from J, with 9 bases between. CDR1 is MNHEY and CDR2 is SVGAGI in the germline V gene. CDR3 sequence (DNA): TGTGCCAGCAGTTACTCCACAGGGACCACCGGGGAGCTGTTTTTT. Translated, it gives CASSYSTGTTGELFF.

The count of this clonotype is one. This chain connects TRBV24-1 to TRBJ2-3; the D call may be TRBD1 or TRBD2 (5 bases each). V was clipped by 6 bases and J by 4 bases, with 19 bases between them. Germline V gives CDR1 KGHDR, CDR2 SFDVKD. This CDR3 is built from 16 residues. CDR3 bases: TGTGCCACCAGTACAAGGGACCCGAGCGAGGCAGATACGCAGTATTTT. This sequence encodes CATSTRDPSEADTQYF.

This chain joins TRBV20-1 and TRBJ2-1; 8 bases are shared with TRBD2. Germline CDR1 and CDR2: DFQATT and SNEGSKA (reference sequence). With 6 bases clipped from V and 0 bases from J, the junction kept 7 bases outside the gene matches. There are 15 residues in the CDR3. DNA of the CDR3: TGCAGTGCCCCGGGGGGGAGGATCTCCTACAATGAGCAGTTCTTC. This sequence encodes CSAPGGRISYNEQFF.

As for this clonotype: The junction departs from germline at one end; a sequencing error may be responsible. V gene TRBV12-3 or TRBV12-4 combines with J gene TRBJ2-6; D not resolved. This CDR3 comprises 17 residues. CDR3 in DNA: TGTGCCGGCAGTTTTTCCCTTCAAGACTCTGGGGCCAACGTCCTGACTTTC. Its translation: CAGSFSLQDSGANVLTF.

Only a few counts were recorded for this clonotype. This chain links TRBV11-2 with TRBJ2-7; the D is unclear. V was cut by 4 bases and J by 0 bases, with 22 bases left in between. The CDR3 runs 18 residues. The germline CDR1 and CDR2 sequences are SGHAT and FQNNGV. CDR3 sequence: CASSSTWGSSITSYEQYF. CDR3 nucleotides: TGTGCCAGCAGCTCCACGTGGGGATCCTCTATTACCTCCTACGAGCAGTACTTC.